These 10 T cell receptor beta chains share one sample of origin, sequenced in a study of blood T cell repertoires in COVID-19. The protocol was immunoSEQ multiplex PCR, while the TCRdb copy is restricted to in-frame clones and leaves out a portion. The sample includes a few hundred thousand clones, around 92% of them seen just once. Sequenced input: PBMCs or T cells enriched from blood (not recorded which). The receptors were gathered from a young woman who had recovered from COVID-19.

This chain uses TRBV7-3 with TRBJ2-3, with TRBD2 matching 8 bases. The trim removed 1 base at V and 0 bases at J, leaving 3 bases unmatched. CDR1 is SGHTA and CDR2 is FQGTGA in the germline V gene. This CDR3 spans 16 amino acids. CDR3 coding DNA: TGTGCCAGCAGCTTAATCGGCGGGGGGAGCACAGATACGCAGTATTTT. Protein: CASSLIGGGSTDTQYF.

The chain is built from TRBV19 and TRBJ1-4; 7 bases are a match to TRBD1. The V gene end was trimmed by 6 bases and the J gene end by 5 bases; junction bases not matched to a gene: 9. Per the germline V gene, CDR1 is LNHDA and CDR2 is SQIVND (reference sequence). The CDR3 is made up of 15 amino acids. CDR3 loop: CASSRDSQKNEKLFF. CDR3 nucleotides: TGTGCCAGTAGCCGGGACAGCCAAAAAAATGAAAAACTGTTTTTT.

The chain joins TRBV7-2 to TRBJ2-5; D is perhaps TRBD2 (5 bases). Germline CDR1 SGHTA, CDR2 FQGNSA. Between the trimmed V and J ends, which lost 5 bases and 7 bases, there was a span of 11 bases. The CDR3 runs to 12 residues. CDR3 coding DNA: TGTGCCAGCAGCGGACGGGGTGGGACCCAGTACTTC. Its protein is CASSGRGGTQYF.

This sequence joins TRBV5-6 and TRBJ1-2; 9 bases agree with TRBD1. V was pared by 1 base and J by 8 bases, with 9 bases of the junction left unmatched. Per germline, CDR1 SGHDT and CDR2 YYEEEE. The CDR3 consists of 15 residues. CDR3 coding DNA: TGTGCCAGCAGCTTGTCGGGCCCGGACAGGGGCGGCTACACCTTC. It is translated as CASSLSGPDRGGYTF.

The chain has TRBV11-2 and TRBJ1-2; D unresolved. Germline CDR1 and CDR2: SGHAT and FQNNGV. V was pared by 1 base and J by 1 base, with 10 bases between. This CDR3 spans 15 amino acids. The CDR3 reads CASSLARGLNYGYTF. The CDR3 coding sequence is TGTGCCAGCAGCTTAGCCCGAGGGCTTAACTATGGCTACACCTTC.

V and J are TRBV7-9 and TRBJ2-1; 9 bases agree with TRBD1. The germline gives CDR1 SEHNR, CDR2 FQNEAQ (reference sequence). The CDR3 contains 14 residues. With V trimmed by 4 bases and J by 8 bases, 6 bases remained unmatched. The CDR3 sequence is CASSSRQGGDEQFF. The CDR3 DNA follows: TGTGCCAGCAGCTCCCGACAGGGGGGAGATGAGCAGTTCTTC.

The V call is TRBV29-1, the J call TRBJ2-3, with a possible D match to TRBD2 (6 bases). V lost 8 bases, J lost 6 bases, and 21 bases lay in between. The CDR3 covers 14 residues. CDR1 and CDR2 from the germline V gene are SQVTM and ANQGSEA. The CDR3 coding sequence is TGCAGCCCCAGACTAGTGCTAACCGGGGATACGCAGTATTTT. Translated, it gives CSPRLVLTGDTQYF.

The chain has TRBV19 and TRBJ2-3; 10 nucleotides align to TRBD2. The CDR3 extends over 15 amino acids. The ends lost 3 bases at V and 3 bases at J; junction bases unmatched: 3. From germline, CDR1 is LNHDA and CDR2 SQIVND (reference sequence). CDR3 in amino acids: CASSMRTSGTDTQYF. The CDR3, as DNA: TGTGCCAGTAGTATGAGGACTAGCGGTACAGATACGCAGTATTTT.

A single count supports this clone. CDR3 amino acids: CASSARDRYMFGTQYF. In DNA form, the CDR3 reads TGTGCCAGCAGTGCGCGGGACAGGTATATGTTTGGGACCCAGTACTTC. The gene calls are TRBV27 and TRBJ2-5, with 8 bases identical to TRBD1. The CDR3 has 16 residues. In germline, CDR1 is MNHEY, CDR2 SMNVEV (reference sequence). The junction had 15 bases not matched to a gene; V was cut back by 5 bases and J by 7 bases.

This clone is a singleton in its sample. The chain recombines TRBV24-1 with TRBJ1-5, with D hard to call. CDR1 and CDR2 from the germline V gene are KGHDR and SFDVKD. This CDR3 has 14 amino acids. The V end was cut by 0 bases, the J end by 4 bases, with 6 bases between. The CDR3 here is CATSDLFRNQPQHF. The CDR3 nucleotides are TGTGCCACCAGTGATTTGTTCAGAAATCAGCCCCAGCATTTT.